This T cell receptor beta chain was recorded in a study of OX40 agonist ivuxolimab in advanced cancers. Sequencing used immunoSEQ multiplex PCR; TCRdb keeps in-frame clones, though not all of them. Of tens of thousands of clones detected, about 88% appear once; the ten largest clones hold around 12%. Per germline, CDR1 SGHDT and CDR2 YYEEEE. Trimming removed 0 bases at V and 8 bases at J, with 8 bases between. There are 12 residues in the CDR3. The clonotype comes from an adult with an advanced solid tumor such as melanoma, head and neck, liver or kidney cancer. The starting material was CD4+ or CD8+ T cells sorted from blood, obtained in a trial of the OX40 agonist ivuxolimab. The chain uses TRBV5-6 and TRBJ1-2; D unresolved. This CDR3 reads CASSLGGYGYTF. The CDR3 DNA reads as TGTGCCAGCAGCTTGGGAGGGTACGGCTACACCTTC.